A selection of T cell receptor beta chains follows, all from one sample in a study of cytomegalovirus exposure and HLA in healthy donors. Produced via immunoSEQ multiplex PCR; TCRdb's table is partial and in-frame only. The sample holds around 120,000 clones, 80% to 85% seen once. The sequenced material came from PBMCs. These receptors were taken from a woman aged 25 to 39 in good health and CMV-seronegative. Both conserved end residues are part of each CDR3. A D gene is named only where the DNA matches it firmly. Clone size, where shown, is once, few, many, or a class for clones that have expanded.

j_call: TRBJ2-5; v_call: TRBV27; clone_size: .; d_call: TRBD2; cdr3_aa: CASSLSGRAGETQYF; cdr3_nt: TGTGCCAGCAGTCTTAGCGGGAGGGCCGGAGAGACCCAGTACTTC
j_call: TRBJ2-7; v_call: TRBV23-1; clone_size: .; d_call: TRBD2; cdr3_aa: CASSPEGGRAPGLEQYF; cdr3_nt: TGCGCCAGCAGTCCAGAGGGCGGGAGGGCCCCCGGTCTTGAGCAGTACTTC
j_call: TRBJ2-7; v_call: TRBV21-1; clone_size: .; d_call: .; cdr3_aa: CATTVAGPLYEQYF; cdr3_nt: TGTGCCACAACAGTAGCGGGCCCTCTCTACGAGCAGTACTTC
j_call: TRBJ1-5; v_call: TRBV4-1; clone_size: .; d_call: TRBD1; cdr3_aa: CASSQDYSGTGNQPQHF; cdr3_nt: TGCGCCAGCAGCCAAGATTACTCCGGGACAGGCAATCAGCCCCAGCATTTT
j_call: TRBJ2-7; v_call: TRBV5-6; clone_size: .; d_call: .; cdr3_aa: CASSWAHGYEQYF; cdr3_nt: TGTGCCAGCAGCTGGGCCCACGGTTACGAGCAGTACTTC
j_call: TRBJ2-1; v_call: TRBV19; clone_size: .; d_call: TRBD2; cdr3_aa: CAAYAELAGDSAEQFF; cdr3_nt: TGTGCCGCCTACGCCGAACTAGCGGGAGACTCTGCTGAGCAGTTCTTC
j_call: TRBJ2-6; v_call: TRBV13; clone_size: few; d_call: TRBD2; cdr3_aa: CASSRSGRVSGANVLTF; cdr3_nt: TGTGCCAGCAGCCGCTCAGGGAGGGTTTCTGGGGCCAACGTCCTGACTTTC
j_call: TRBJ2-7; v_call: TRBV28; clone_size: .; d_call: .; cdr3_aa: CASSLEPGIGPYEQYF; cdr3_nt: TGCGCCAGCAGTTTAGAGCCGGGGATTGGGCCCTACGAGCAGTACTTC
j_call: TRBJ2-1; v_call: TRBV27; clone_size: .; d_call: TRBD2; cdr3_aa: CASSYGLARYNEQFF; cdr3_nt: TGTGCCAGCAGTTACGGACTAGCGAGATACAATGAGCAGTTCTTC
j_call: TRBJ1-3; v_call: TRBV5-4; clone_size: .; d_call: TRBD1; cdr3_aa: CASSPRTGRSSGNTIYF; cdr3_nt: TGTGCCAGCAGCCCCAGGACAGGGCGATCCTCTGGAAACACCATATATTTT
j_call: TRBJ1-5; v_call: TRBV28; clone_size: .; d_call: .; cdr3_aa: CASSQKSWADYSNQPQHF; cdr3_nt: TGTGCCAGCAGTCAGAAGTCATGGGCCGATTATAGCAATCAGCCCCAGCATTTT
j_call: TRBJ2-1; v_call: TRBV9; clone_size: .; d_call: TRBD2; cdr3_aa: CASSVLGTSGSFGLNEQFF; cdr3_nt: TGTGCCAGCAGCGTATTGGGGACTAGCGGGAGTTTCGGTTTGAATGAGCAGTTCTTC